A selection of T cell receptor beta chains follows, all from one sample in a study of sequential checkpoint blockade in melanoma. Produced via immunoSEQ multiplex PCR; TCRdb's table is partial and in-frame only. The sample has roughly 20,000 clones, roughly 82% seen once; the top ten hold around 50%. The sequenced sample was CD8+ T cells sorted from blood (inferred from file names), obtained from a patient given nivolumab and ipilimumab in sequence. These receptors were taken from a human donor with melanoma. The CDR3 runs from the conserved cysteine through the conserved F or W. The D gene is left open where the match is weak. Size is omitted from some rows. Given values are once, few, many or a class for expanded clones.

CDR3aa: CASSDPGQGPHYSPLHF
CDR3nt: TGTGCCAGCAGCGACCCGGGACAGGGGCCCCATTATTCACCCCTCCACTTT
len: 17
d_gene: -
abundance: -
v_gene: TRBV21-1
j_gene: TRBJ1-6

CDR3aa: CASSSGQGTMGYTF
CDR3nt: TGTGCCAGCAGCTCCGGACAGGGTACGATGGGCTACACCTTC
len: 14
d_gene: TRBD1
abundance: -
v_gene: TRBV5-8
j_gene: TRBJ1-2

CDR3aa: CASSSRLAGVDNEQYF
CDR3nt: TGTGCCAGCAGCTCAAGACTAGCGGGGGTAGATAACGAGCAGTACTTC
len: 16
d_gene: TRBD2
abundance: -
v_gene: TRBV7-2
j_gene: TRBJ2-7

CDR3aa: CASSARQGMSGEQFF
CDR3nt: TGTGCCAGCAGCGCCAGACAGGGAATGTCAGGGGAGCAGTTCTTC
len: 15
d_gene: TRBD1
abundance: once
v_gene: TRBV11-3
j_gene: TRBJ2-1

CDR3aa: CASSQDLGTGLIDEQYF
CDR3nt: TGCGCCAGCAGCCAAGATCTTGGGACAGGGCTCATCGACGAGCAGTACTTC
len: 17
d_gene: TRBD1
abundance: -
v_gene: TRBV4-1
j_gene: TRBJ2-7

CDR3aa: CASTWGPGQEFNSPLHF
CDR3nt: TGTGCCAGTACTTGGGGACCGGGACAGGAATTTAATTCACCCCTCCACTTT
len: 17
d_gene: TRBD1
abundance: -
v_gene: TRBV19
j_gene: TRBJ1-6

CDR3aa: CASSYDIRGTEAFF
CDR3nt: TGTGCCAGCAGTTACGACATCAGGGGTACTGAAGCTTTCTTT
len: 14
d_gene: -
abundance: few
v_gene: TRBV6-6
j_gene: TRBJ1-1

CDR3aa: CASSQFLGTPDGEQYF
CDR3nt: TGTGCCAGCAGCCAATTTCTAGGGACTCCTGATGGTGAGCAGTACTTC
len: 16
d_gene: -
abundance: -
v_gene: TRBV14
j_gene: TRBJ2-7

CDR3aa: CASSYSTITGMGTEAFF
CDR3nt: TGTGCCAGCAGCTACTCGACTATAACAGGGATGGGCACTGAAGCTTTCTTT
len: 17
d_gene: -
abundance: few
v_gene: TRBV19
j_gene: TRBJ1-1

CDR3aa: CASSQNLGYGGYGYTF
CDR3nt: TGCGCCAGCAGCCAGAATTTAGGATACGGAGGCTATGGCTACACCTTC
len: 16
d_gene: -
abundance: -
v_gene: TRBV4-3
j_gene: TRBJ1-2

CDR3aa: CASSLSPRTYEQYF
CDR3nt: TGTGCCAGCAGTTTATCTCCCAGAACCTACGAGCAGTACTTC
len: 14
d_gene: -
abundance: -
v_gene: TRBV27
j_gene: TRBJ2-7

CDR3aa: CASSRSSGANVLTF
CDR3nt: TGCGCCAGCAGTCGGAGCTCTGGGGCCAACGTCCTGACTTTC
len: 14
d_gene: -
abundance: -
v_gene: TRBV23-1
j_gene: TRBJ2-6

CDR3aa: CASSQAAGTSSYEQYF
CDR3nt: TGTGCCAGCAGCCAAGCGGCGGGGACTAGCAGCTACGAGCAGTACTTC
len: 16
d_gene: TRBD2
abundance: few
v_gene: TRBV4-2
j_gene: TRBJ2-7

CDR3aa: CASSPNSGLTYEQYF
CDR3nt: TGTGCCAGCAGCCCTAATAGCGGTCTAACCTACGAGCAGTACTTC
len: 15
d_gene: -
abundance: -
v_gene: TRBV7-8
j_gene: TRBJ2-7

CDR3aa: CASSLVGQGAHYGYTF
CDR3nt: TGTGCCAGCAGCTTGGTGGGACAGGGGGCTCACTATGGCTACACCTTC
len: 16
d_gene: TRBD1
abundance: -
v_gene: TRBV5-4
j_gene: TRBJ1-2

CDR3aa: CASRPGLAGMWYEQFF
CDR3nt: TGTGCCAGCAGACCGGGACTAGCGGGGATGTGGTATGAGCAGTTCTTC
len: 16
d_gene: TRBD2
abundance: -
v_gene: TRBV28
j_gene: TRBJ2-1

CDR3aa: CASSSPTSGGSYNEQFF
CDR3nt: TGTGCCAGCAGTTCTCCGACTAGCGGGGGCTCCTACAATGAGCAGTTCTTC
len: 17
d_gene: TRBD2
abundance: -
v_gene: TRBV27
j_gene: TRBJ2-1

CDR3aa: CASSPGDSGANVLTF
CDR3nt: TGTGCCAGCAGTCCCGGGGATTCTGGGGCCAACGTCCTGACTTTC
len: 15
d_gene: -
abundance: -
v_gene: TRBV6-5
j_gene: TRBJ2-6

CDR3aa: CASSSRLAGAHLQETQYF
CDR3nt: TGCGCCAGCAGCTCACGACTAGCGGGGGCGCACCTACAAGAGACCCAGTACTTC
len: 18
d_gene: TRBD2
abundance: -
v_gene: TRBV5-1
j_gene: TRBJ2-5

CDR3aa: CASSQGEYGYTF
CDR3nt: TGCGCCAGCAGCCAAGGAGAGTATGGCTACACCTTC
len: 12
d_gene: -
abundance: -
v_gene: TRBV4-3
j_gene: TRBJ1-2

CDR3aa: CASSQDGLYEQYF
CDR3nt: TGTGCCAGCAGCCAAGATGGGCTATACGAGCAGTACTTC
len: 13
d_gene: -
abundance: -
v_gene: TRBV4-2
j_gene: TRBJ2-7

CDR3aa: CASSLTGGAFGELFF
CDR3nt: TGCGCCAGCAGCCTCACAGGGGGCGCGTTCGGGGAGCTGTTTTTT
len: 15
d_gene: TRBD1
abundance: once
v_gene: TRBV5-1
j_gene: TRBJ2-2

CDR3aa: CASSLTRVPYEQYF
CDR3nt: TGTGCCAGCAGCCTAACTAGGGTTCCTTACGAGCAGTACTTC
len: 14
d_gene: -
abundance: -
v_gene: TRBV6-5
j_gene: TRBJ2-7

CDR3aa: CASSQPDTYPSTDTQYF
CDR3nt: TGTGCCAGCAGCCAACCTGACACTTACCCTAGCACAGATACGCAGTATTTT
len: 17
d_gene: -
abundance: -
v_gene: TRBV7-9
j_gene: TRBJ2-3

CDR3aa: CASSQGSGTEIYGYTF
CDR3nt: TGTGCCAGCAGCCAAGGATCCGGGACAGAGATCTATGGCTACACCTTC
len: 16
d_gene: TRBD1
abundance: -
v_gene: TRBV4-2
j_gene: TRBJ1-2

CDR3aa: CASSPWEYNSPLHF
CDR3nt: TGTGCCAGCAGCCCTTGGGAGTATAATTCACCCCTCCACTTT
len: 14
d_gene: -
abundance: -
v_gene: TRBV5-5
j_gene: TRBJ1-6

CDR3aa: CASSFPGTSTRELLF
CDR3nt: TGTGCCAGCAGCTTCCCCGGGACTAGCACACGGGAGCTGCTTTTT
len: 15
d_gene: TRBD2
abundance: -
v_gene: TRBV7-2
j_gene: TRBJ2-2

CDR3aa: CASSIGGSIYNEQFF
CDR3nt: TGTGCCAGTAGTATAGGGGGCAGCATTTACAATGAGCAGTTCTTC
len: 15
d_gene: -
abundance: medium-sized
v_gene: TRBV19
j_gene: TRBJ2-1

CDR3aa: CASSLWTGHYGYTF
CDR3nt: TGTGCCAGCAGTCTATGGACAGGACACTATGGCTACACCTTC
len: 14
d_gene: TRBD1
abundance: once
v_gene: TRBV6-5
j_gene: TRBJ1-2

CDR3aa: CAWSQVSSSYNEQFF
CDR3nt: TGTGCCTGGAGTCAGGTCAGCAGCTCCTACAATGAGCAGTTCTTC
len: 15
d_gene: -
abundance: -
v_gene: TRBV30
j_gene: TRBJ2-1

CDR3aa: CASSLSGGETDTQYF
CDR3nt: TGTGCCAGCAGTCTTAGCGGGGGGGAGACAGATACGCAGTATTTT
len: 15
d_gene: TRBD2
abundance: -
v_gene: TRBV9
j_gene: TRBJ2-3

CDR3aa: CASSPGTSGYNEQFF
CDR3nt: TGTGCCAGCAGTCCCGGGACTAGCGGTTACAATGAGCAGTTCTTC
len: 15
d_gene: TRBD2
abundance: -
v_gene: TRBV27
j_gene: TRBJ2-1

CDR3aa: CASRAGGFNEKLFF
CDR3nt: TGTGCCAGCAGAGCAGGGGGTTTTAATGAAAAACTGTTTTTT
len: 14
d_gene: TRBD1
abundance: -
v_gene: TRBV7-9
j_gene: TRBJ1-4

CDR3aa: CASRFRDSGNTIYF
CDR3nt: TGTGCCAGCCGCTTTCGGGACTCTGGAAACACCATATATTTT
len: 14
d_gene: -
abundance: -
v_gene: TRBV6-5
j_gene: TRBJ1-3

CDR3aa: CASSQDRGGMEQYF
CDR3nt: TGTGCCAGCAGCCAAGATCGGGGAGGGATGGAGCAGTACTTC
len: 14
d_gene: TRBD2
abundance: -
v_gene: TRBV4-2
j_gene: TRBJ2-7

CDR3aa: CSVVQGYEQYF
CDR3nt: TGCAGCGTTGTCCAGGGCTACGAGCAGTACTTC
len: 11
d_gene: -
abundance: -
v_gene: TRBV29-1
j_gene: TRBJ2-7

CDR3aa: CASSNRISNYGYTF
CDR3nt: TGTGCCAGTTCAAACAGGATCTCTAACTATGGCTACACCTTC
len: 14
d_gene: -
abundance: -
v_gene: TRBV9
j_gene: TRBJ1-2

CDR3aa: CASSWTGYEQYF
CDR3nt: TGTGCCAGCAGCTGGACAGGGTACGAGCAGTACTTC
len: 12
d_gene: TRBD1
abundance: -
v_gene: TRBV5-5
j_gene: TRBJ2-7

CDR3aa: CASSLEALAGGDNEQFF
CDR3nt: TGTGCCAGCAGCTTAGAAGCACTAGCGGGGGGGGACAATGAGCAGTTCTTC
len: 17
d_gene: TRBD2
abundance: once
v_gene: TRBV13
j_gene: TRBJ2-1

CDR3aa: CASSLARRGTEAFF
CDR3nt: TGTGCCAGCAGTTTGGCCCGCAGGGGCACTGAAGCTTTCTTT
len: 14
d_gene: -
abundance: -
v_gene: TRBV28
j_gene: TRBJ1-1

CDR3aa: CASSLYRGRTDTQYF
CDR3nt: TGTGCCAGCAGCTTATATAGGGGCCGCACAGATACGCAGTATTTT
len: 15
d_gene: -
abundance: -
v_gene: TRBV11-1
j_gene: TRBJ2-3

CDR3aa: CASSSRDRAVGEQYF
CDR3nt: TGCGCCAGCAGCAGCCGGGACAGGGCTGTCGGGGAGCAGTACTTC
len: 15
d_gene: TRBD1
abundance: -
v_gene: TRBV5-1
j_gene: TRBJ2-7